This entry lists 12 T cell receptor beta chains sequenced from one sample in a study of T cells in Graves' hyperthyroidism and ophthalmopathy. Researchers amplified the TCR beta CDR3 regions from RNA transcripts. TCR CDR3 underwent first-round RT-PCR with the HTBI primer set. TCRdb fed the multiplex PCR reads into MiXCR, producing one record per CDR3 protein. Of hundreds of thousands of distinct CDR3 sequences listed, about 15% were seen once; the top ten hold 12%. Sequencing input: blood. These receptors all come from a woman aged 50 to 60 with Graves' ophthalmopathy.

This clonotype was counted only a few times. The chain employs TRBV7-8 and TRBJ2-5; 11 nucleotides line up with TRBD2. J gave up 2 bases and V 2 bases, and 7 bases lay outside the gene matches. The CDR3 is 17 residues long. The V gene's germline CDR1 is SGHVS and CDR2 FQNEAQ. CDR3 residues: CASSLTSGSFLQETQYF. Here the CDR3 DNA reads TGTGCCAGCAGCTTAACTAGCGGGAGTTTTCTGCAAGAGACCCAGTACTTC.

Many counts were recorded for this clonotype. The rearrangement joins TRBV11-3 to TRBJ2-3, with unresolved D. Germline assignment: CDR1 SGHNT and CDR2 YENEEA. This CDR3 has 10 amino acids. Between the trimmed V and J ends, which lost 8 bases and 3 bases, there was a span of 3 bases. CDR3 protein: CASGTDTQYF. The CDR3 nucleotides read TGTGCCAGCGGAACAGATACGCAGTATTTT. Using reference TRBV11-3 and TRBJ2-3 for the parts outside the CDR3, the full variable domain is EAGVVQSPRYKIIEKKQPVAFWCNPISGHNTLYWYLQNLGQGPELLIRYENEEAVDDSQLPKDRFSAERLKGVDSTLKIQPAELGDSAVYLCASGTDTQYFGPGTRLTVL.

Many counts were recorded for this clonotype. The chain uses TRBV30 and TRBJ2-7; 9 nucleotides match TRBD1. The CDR3 sequence is 14 residues long. Germline values: CDR1 GTSNPN, CDR2 SVGIG (reference sequence). V shed 3 bases, J shed 4 bases, and the junction held 7 bases outside the gene matches. Here the CDR3 reads CAWSPGQGAYEQYF. The CDR3 nucleotides are TGTGCCTGGAGCCCGGGACAGGGAGCGTACGAGCAGTACTTC.

This clonotype has a handful of counts. The chain is built from TRBV20-1 and TRBJ1-5; 7 bases agree with TRBD1. Germline CDR1 and CDR2: DFQATT and SNEGSKA (reference sequence). J lost 2 bases, V lost 3 bases, and 4 bases had no gene match. CDR3 size: 14 residues. CDR3: CSASAGTGNQPQHF. CDR3 coding DNA: TGCAGTGCTAGTGCTGGGACAGGCAATCAGCCCCAGCATTTT.

This clonotype was observed many times. The J gene is TRBJ1-2, the V gene TRBV18, with D unresolved. V lost 3 bases and J lost 8, with 13 bases in between. The CDR3 is 13 amino acids. From germline, CDR1 is KGHSH and CDR2 LQKENI. The CDR3 reads CASSPREDRGYTF. The CDR3 nucleotides read TGTGCCAGCTCACCGCGGGAAGACCGAGGCTACACCTTC. The entire variable domain, with the rest obtained from reference TRBV18 and TRBJ1-2, is as follows: NAGVMQNPRHLVRRRGQEARLRCSPMKGHSHVYWYRQLPEEGLKFMVYLQKENIIDESGMPKERFSAEFPKEGPSILRIQQVVRGDSAAYFCASSPREDRGYTFGSGTRLTVV.

This clonotype was seen at least ten times. This chain links TRBV6-1 with TRBJ2-3; TRBD2 aligns across 9 bases. Germline CDR1 and CDR2: MNHNS and SASEGT. The ends lost 1 base at V and 2 bases at J; junction bases unmatched: 4. The CDR3 has 16 amino acids. The CDR3 region is CASSEVLAGTTDTQYF. The CDR3 DNA is TGTGCCAGCAGTGAAGTTCTAGCGGGAACCACAGATACGCAGTATTTT.

This clonotype occurred many times. The CDR3 sequence: CASSWSGGESEAFF. The CDR3 nucleotides are TGCGCCAGCAGCTGGTCCGGGGGCGAGAGTGAAGCTTTCTTT. The chain is built from TRBV5-1 and TRBJ1-1; TRBD1 is a possible D gene (6 bases). CDR1 and CDR2 (germline): SGHRS, YFSETQ. The CDR3 runs 14 residues. V lost 3 bases and J lost 7, with 16 bases in between.

This clonotype was seen many times. The gene calls are TRBV20-1 and TRBJ1-1; no clear D gene. Germline CDR1 reads DFQATT; CDR2 reads SNEGSKA (reference sequence). V dropped 4 bases and J dropped 6 bases, with 12 bases sitting between them. CDR3 length equals 12 residues. DNA of the CDR3: TGCAGTGCTACCCCGGGAGGTCCTGAAGCTTTCTTT. It is translated as CSATPGGPEAFF.

About this clonotype itself: This may arise from a read error, as a much more abundant clone is one base away. The chain carries TRBV28 and TRBJ2-7; perhaps TRBD1 as D (5 bases). This CDR3 has 16 amino acids. V was shortened by 5 bases and J by 1 base, with 18 bases between the two germline ends. CDR1 is MDHEN and CDR2 is SYDVKM in the germline V gene. The DNA of the CDR3 is TGTGCCAGCAGTCCCCGTCGCAGGGTGGGTTCCTACGAGCAGTACTTC. Its translation: CASSPRRRVGSYEQYF.

This clonotype was found a few times. The chain joins TRBV29-1 to TRBJ1-1, with no clear D. The V gene's germline CDR1 is SQVTM and CDR2 ANQGSEA. The CDR3 covers 13 residues. V was cut by 2 bases and J by 0 bases, with 7 bases left in between. This chain's CDR3 is CSVERHLNTEAFF. The CDR3 nucleotides read TGCAGCGTTGAAAGACACCTGAACACTGAAGCTTTCTTT.

This clonotype was seen many times. V usage is TRBV12-3 or TRBV12-4 and J usage is TRBJ1-5; D uncertain. This CDR3 contains 16 residues. V lost 5 bases, J lost 2 bases, and 16 bases lay in between. CDR3 sequence (DNA): TGTGCCAGCAGTCCTGGAGTAGGGTCTGGCAATCAGCCCCAGCATTTT. This translates into CASSPGVGSGNQPQHF.

The rearrangement links TRBV9 to TRBJ2-1; 10 nucleotides align to TRBD2. Losses at the gene ends were 7 bases for V and 6 bases for J; bases not matched to a gene: 10. The CDR3 length is 15 residues. Germline assignment: CDR1 SGDLS and CDR2 YYNGEE. The CDR3 is CASARVAGGGNEQFF. CDR3 DNA: TGTGCCAGCGCTAGGGTAGCGGGAGGAGGCAATGAGCAGTTCTTC.